One and the same sample provided the 17 T cell receptor beta chains below, sequenced in a study of blood T cell repertoires in COVID-19. Libraries were prepared by immunoSEQ multiplex PCR; TCRdb keeps only in-frame clonotypes and omits some of them. The sample shows 150,000 to 200,000 clones, 70% to 85% of them seen only once. Specimen: peripheral blood. These receptors were collected from an elderly woman with acute or convalescent COVID-19.

The DNA for the CDR3 is TGTGCCAGCAGTAGCCGAGGACAACGGAACACTGAAGCTTTCTTT. Amino acids: CASSSRGQRNTEAFF. The V gene is TRBV27, the J gene TRBJ1-1, with a weak D call TRBD1 (5 bases). CDR3 length: 15 amino acids. Trimming stripped 5 bases from V and 1 base from J, with 14 bases between. Germline loops: CDR1 MNHEY, CDR2 SMNVEV (reference sequence).

The chain joins TRBV19 to TRBJ1-1, with 10 positions matching TRBD1. The V segment lost 3 bases and the J segment 6 bases; nucleotides outside the gene matches: 10. Germline CDR1 and CDR2: LNHDA and SQIVND (reference sequence). The CDR3 loop spans 16 amino acids. CDR3 protein: CASSMGTGVIGAEAFF. The CDR3 DNA is TGTGCCAGTAGTATGGGGACAGGGGTGATTGGCGCTGAAGCTTTCTTT.

The genes are TRBV6-5 and TRBJ1-2; 7 bases map to TRBD1. CDR1 MNHEY and CDR2 SVGAGI come from the germline V gene. The CDR3 loop spans 14 amino acids. V was clipped by 0 bases and J by 8 bases; unmatched bases: 6. The CDR3, as DNA: TGTGCCAGCAGTTACTCGAGAGGGGGCTTAGGCTACACCTTC. Translated: CASSYSRGGLGYTF.

The V and J genes are TRBV4-1 and TRBJ2-4, with 10 nucleotides matching TRBD2. The CDR3 is made up of 17 amino acids. CDR1 MGHRA and CDR2 YSYEKL come from the germline V gene. J was trimmed by 0 bases and V by 5 bases; bases with no gene match: 7. CDR3 loop: CASSYLAGATAKNIQYF. As DNA, the CDR3 is TGCGCCAGCAGCTACCTAGCGGGAGCGACAGCCAAAAACATTCAGTACTTC.

This chain uses TRBV19 with TRBJ2-2; D unresolved. Germline CDR1 LNHDA, CDR2 SQIVND (reference sequence). This CDR3 spans 14 amino acids. Between the trimmed V and J ends, which lost 1 base and 6 bases, there was a span of 9 bases. Here the CDR3 DNA reads TGTGCCAGTAGTATAGCGCTAGATTCCGGGGAGCTGTTTTTT. Translation gives CASSIALDSGELFF.

V and J are TRBV18 and TRBJ2-7; D is perhaps TRBD2 (5 bases). CDR1 is KGHSH, CDR2 LQKENI, per germline. This CDR3 has 15 amino acids. The V end was cut by 6 bases, the J end by 4 bases, with 19 bases between. DNA of the CDR3: TGTGCCAGCTCGGACGCGGCGAGGGAGAGGTACGAGCAGTACTTC. Translating it yields CASSDAARERYEQYF.

The chain combines TRBV19 with TRBJ1-6, with TRBD1 matching over 10 bases. CDR1 is LNHDA, CDR2 SQIVND, per germline (reference sequence). CDR3 size: 17 residues. V lost 4 bases, J lost 7 bases, and 10 bases stayed unmatched. The chain's CDR3 is CASSRLRQGAWNSPLHF. DNA for the CDR3: TGTGCCAGTAGTAGACTCAGACAGGGGGCTTGGAATTCACCCCTCCACTTT. Drawing the rest from reference TRBV19 and TRBJ1-6, the complete variable domain is DGGITQSPKYLFRKEGQNVTLSCEQNLNHDAMYWYRQDPGQGLRLIYYSQIVNDFQKGDIAEGYSVSREKKESFPLTVTSAQKNPTAFYLCASSRLRQGAWNSPLHFGNGTRLTVT.

For the CDR3, the DNA is TGTGCCAGCTCACCCTCCCAGGGCGTAGGAGAAAAACTGTTTTTT. Translated: CASSPSQGVGEKLFF. This sequence joins TRBV18 and TRBJ1-4; possibly TRBD1 for D (5 bases). Germline values: CDR1 KGHSH, CDR2 LQKENI. The V and J ends lost 3 bases and 8 bases respectively, with 16 bases between them. The CDR3 sequence is 15 residues long.

V gene TRBV10-3 combines with J gene TRBJ2-1; no definite D call. Trimming stripped 3 bases from V and 0 bases from J, with 9 bases between. The CDR3 length is 15 residues. Germline-derived CDR1 and CDR2 are ENHRY and SYGVKD. The CDR3 region is CAISELSSSYNEQFF. The DNA of the CDR3 is TGTGCCATCAGTGAACTATCGTCCTCCTACAATGAGCAGTTCTTC.

The V call is TRBV5-3, the J call TRBJ1-2, with 8 nucleotides matching TRBD1. Being an ORF, TRBV5-3 has a function that is uncertain. The junction had 9 bases not matched to a gene; V was cut back by 0 bases and J by 8 bases. The CDR3 loop spans 15 amino acids. The CDR3 nucleotides read TGTGCCAGAAGCTTGGAATTAAGAGACAGGGGCGGCTACACCTTC. Residues: CARSLELRDRGGYTF.

The chain employs TRBV20-1 and TRBJ2-1; 7 bases are shared with TRBD2. The CDR3 runs to 14 residues. The V gene end was trimmed by 3 bases and the J gene end by 8 bases; junction bases not matched to a gene: 10. Looked up from germline, CDR1 is DFQATT and CDR2 is SNEGSKA (reference sequence). The CDR3: CSASWPAGRDEQFF. CDR3 DNA sequence: TGCAGTGCTAGTTGGCCAGCGGGAAGAGATGAGCAGTTCTTC.

This sequence joins TRBV5-4 and TRBJ2-7, with 12 bases fitting TRBD2. The length of the CDR3 is 13 residues. Germline loops: CDR1 SGHNT, CDR2 YYREEE (reference sequence). Trimming at V came to 4 bases and at J to 7 bases, leaving 3 bases not matched to a gene. The DNA for the CDR3 is TGTGCCAGCAGCCCTGGACTAGCGGGAGAGCAGTACTTC. Translating gives CASSPGLAGEQYF.

In this sample, this clone turned up once. The rearrangement joins TRBV5-1 to TRBJ1-6, with D possibly being TRBD1 (5 bases). Germline assignment: CDR1 SGHRS and CDR2 YFSETQ. Trimming took off 0 bases at V and 7 bases at J, with 11 bases between the two ends. There are 15 residues in the CDR3. In DNA form, the CDR3 reads TGCGCCAGCAGCTTGGAAGGGTCAGGGAATTCACCCCTCCACTTT. Encoded protein: CASSLEGSGNSPLHF.

The chain couples TRBV12-3 or TRBV12-4 to TRBJ2-7, with D perhaps TRBD1 (5 bases). The CDR3 is made up of 13 amino acids. V lost 6 bases to trimming and J lost 3 bases, with 12 bases between them. The DNA for the CDR3 is TGTGCCAGCAGCCCCACCGACAGCTACGAGCAGTACTTC. Encoded protein: CASSPTDSYEQYF.

This sequence joins TRBV7-2 and TRBJ2-5; a weak D match, TRBD1 (6 bases). Trimming removed 3 bases at V and 2 bases at J, with 13 bases between. This CDR3 is built from 15 residues. Per germline, CDR1 SGHTA and CDR2 FQGNSA. The CDR3: CASSFPGVIQETQYF. The CDR3 bases are TGTGCCAGCAGCTTCCCAGGGGTTATACAAGAGACCCAGTACTTC.

V gene TRBV19 combines with J gene TRBJ2-5, with a weak D call TRBD2 (6 bases). This CDR3 is 12 amino acids long. Trimming cost V 8 bases and J 5 bases, with 12 bases left between them. Per germline, CDR1 LNHDA and CDR2 SQIVND (reference sequence). DNA for the CDR3: TGTGCCAGTGACGGGGGTGGGGAGACCCAGTACTTC. Protein sequence: CASDGGGETQYF.

This clone was observed a handful of times. The chain carries TRBV5-6 and TRBJ2-7, with D unclear. V lost 1 base, J lost 2 bases, and 13 bases lay in between. This CDR3 is 15 amino acids long. Germline CDR1 is SGHDT and CDR2 is YYEEEE. CDR3 sequence: CASSLWSQVPYEQYF. CDR3 in DNA: TGTGCCAGCAGCTTGTGGTCGCAGGTACCCTACGAGCAGTACTTC.